The 6 T cell receptor beta chains reported below all come from one sample, sequenced in a study of T-cell reconstitution after alpha-beta-depleted transplantation in children. Construction of the TCRbeta library involved unique molecular identifiers. TCRdb re-called the PCR reads with MiXCR, one entry per CDR3 protein. This table has approximately 350,000 distinct CDR3 sequences, roughly 15% appearing once. The sample here was PBMCs, taken from the stem cell graft. These receptors originate from a human donor who donated a stem cell graft to a child with Fanconi anemia.

This clonotype occurred a few times. The chain uses TRBV12-3 or TRBV12-4 and TRBJ1-2; D is unresolved. The CDR3 runs to 16 residues. With 3 bases removed from V and 7 bases from J, the gap between germline ends came to 21 bases. In nucleotides, the CDR3 is TGTGCCAGCAGTTTTTCCCTAGTCCCGGAGACTATTGGCTACACCTTC. As protein: CASSFSLVPETIGYTF.

This clonotype has more than one count but fewer than ten. The chain has TRBV5-1 and TRBJ1-1; no definite D call. Trimming removed 0 bases at V and 2 bases at J, with 11 bases between. Germline V gene data show CDR1 as SGHRS and CDR2 as YFSETQ. This CDR3 is built from 15 residues. In DNA form, the CDR3 reads TGCGCCAGCAGCTTGGGAACGGGAGATAACACTGAAGCTTTCTTT. It yields the protein CASSLGTGDNTEAFF.

The gene calls are TRBV6-5 and TRBJ2-7, with 10 bases lining up with TRBD1. The CDR3 is 14 residues long. Germline V gene sequence: CDR1 MNHEY, CDR2 SVGAGI. Trimming at V came to 8 bases and at J to 2 bases, leaving 6 bases not matched to a gene. The CDR3 DNA sequence: TGTGCCAGCTCGCGAGGACAGGGGGCCTACGAGCAGTACTTC. Translated, it gives CASSRGQGAYEQYF.

This sequence joins TRBV7-9 and TRBJ2-5; the D gene is possibly TRBD2 (5 bases). V gave up 5 bases and J gave up 7 bases, with 14 bases separating them. Germline V gene sequence: CDR1 SEHNR, CDR2 FQNEAQ (reference sequence). This CDR3 comprises 13 residues. Here the CDR3 DNA reads TGTGCCAGCAGCGGCAGCGGCATGGCGACCCAGTACTTC. Residues: CASSGSGMATQYF.

This chain connects TRBV25-1 to TRBJ1-6, with a tentative D call TRBD1 (5 bases). With 1 base removed from V and 9 bases from J, the gap between germline ends came to 16 bases. The CDR3 is made up of 16 amino acids. CDR1 and CDR2 from the germline V gene are MGHDK and SYGVNS. CDR3 residues: CASSESMGGWGSPLHF. The CDR3 DNA sequence: TGTGCCAGCAGTGAATCCATGGGGGGTTGGGGTTCACCCCTCCACTTT.

There are a few counts of this clonotype. The chain is built from TRBV18 and TRBJ1-1, with unresolved D. The CDR3 is 16 amino acids. Germline assignment: CDR1 KGHSH and CDR2 LQKENI. Trimming pared 3 bases from V and 3 bases from J, leaving 17 bases between. The CDR3 is CASSPTPGGRDTEAFF. CDR3 bases: TGTGCCAGCTCACCCACTCCGGGAGGACGGGACACTGAAGCTTTCTTT.